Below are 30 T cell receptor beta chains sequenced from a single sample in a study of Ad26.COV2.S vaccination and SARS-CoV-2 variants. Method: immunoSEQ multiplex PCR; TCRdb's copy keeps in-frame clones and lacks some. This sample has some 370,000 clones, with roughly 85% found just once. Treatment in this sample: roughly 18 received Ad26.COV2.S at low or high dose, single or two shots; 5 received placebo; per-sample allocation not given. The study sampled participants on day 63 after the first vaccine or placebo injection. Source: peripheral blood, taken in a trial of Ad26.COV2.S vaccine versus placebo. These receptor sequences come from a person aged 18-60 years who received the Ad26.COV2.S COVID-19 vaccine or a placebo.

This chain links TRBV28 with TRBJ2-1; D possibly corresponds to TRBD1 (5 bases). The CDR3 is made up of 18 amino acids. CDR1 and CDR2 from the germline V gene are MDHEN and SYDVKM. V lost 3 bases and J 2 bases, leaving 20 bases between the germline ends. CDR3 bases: TGTGCCAGCAGTTTCAAAGCAAAGGGTCTGGGGCCCTACAATGAGCAGTTCTTC. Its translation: CASSFKAKGLGPYNEQFF. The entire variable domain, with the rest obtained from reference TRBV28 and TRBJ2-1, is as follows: DVKVTQSSRYLVKRTGEKVFLECVQDMDHENMFWYRQDPGLGLRLIYFSYDVKMKEKGDIPEGYSVSREKKERFSLILESASTNQTSMYLCASSFKAKGLGPYNEQFFGPGTRLTVL.

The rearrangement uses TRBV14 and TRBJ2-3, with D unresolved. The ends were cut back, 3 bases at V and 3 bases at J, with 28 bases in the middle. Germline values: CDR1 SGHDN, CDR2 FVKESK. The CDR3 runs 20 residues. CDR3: CASSHPHSLADAVRTDTQYF. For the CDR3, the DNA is TGTGCCAGCAGCCACCCCCACTCATTGGCGGACGCTGTAAGGACAGATACGCAGTATTTT.

The CDR3, as DNA: TGCGCCAGCAGCTTGCGGGGGGTCCTTCCACTCGAGACCCAGTACTTC. Translating gives CASSLRGVLPLETQYF. The chain links TRBV5-1 to TRBJ2-5; TRBD2 matches at 7 bases. The germline V gene encodes CDR1 SGHRS and CDR2 YFSETQ. The junction had 11 bases not matched to a gene; V was cut back by 1 base and J by 5 bases. This CDR3 region has 16 residues.

DNA of the CDR3: TGTGCCAGTAATGACAGGGGGCTTGGGCCCCAGCATTTT. It translates to CASNDRGLGPQHF. The gene calls are TRBV19 and TRBJ1-5; the match to TRBD1 covers 10 bases. Unmatched junction bases numbered 6, after V lost 7 bases and J lost 9 bases. Germline V gene lookup returns CDR1 LNHDA and CDR2 SQIVND (reference sequence). This CDR3 region has 13 residues.

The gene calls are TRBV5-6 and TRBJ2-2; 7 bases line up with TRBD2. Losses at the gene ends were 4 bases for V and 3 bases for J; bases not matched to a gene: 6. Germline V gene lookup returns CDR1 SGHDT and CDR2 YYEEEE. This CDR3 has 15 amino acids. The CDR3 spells CASSARGLYTGELFF. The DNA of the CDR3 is TGTGCCAGCAGCGCACGGGGACTATACACCGGGGAGCTGTTTTTT. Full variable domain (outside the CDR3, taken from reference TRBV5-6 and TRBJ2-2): DAGVTQSPTHLIKTRGQQVTLRCSPKSGHDTVSWYQQALGQGPQFIFQYYEEEERQRGNFPDRFSGHQFPNYSSELNVNALLLGDSALYLCASSARGLYTGELFFGEGSRLTVL.

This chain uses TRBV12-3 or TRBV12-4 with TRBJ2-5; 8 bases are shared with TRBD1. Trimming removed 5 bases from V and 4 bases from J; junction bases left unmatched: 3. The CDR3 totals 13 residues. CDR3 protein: CASSPTGGETQYF. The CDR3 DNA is TGTGCCAGCAGTCCAACAGGGGGAGAGACCCAGTACTTC.

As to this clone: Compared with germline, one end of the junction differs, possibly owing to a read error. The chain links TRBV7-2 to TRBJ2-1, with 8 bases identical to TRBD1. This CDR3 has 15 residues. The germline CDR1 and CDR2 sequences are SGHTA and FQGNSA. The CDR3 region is CASSSRQGKGYPPIF. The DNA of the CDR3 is TGTGCCAGCAGCTCAAGACAGGGGAAAGGTTACCCGCCGATCTTC. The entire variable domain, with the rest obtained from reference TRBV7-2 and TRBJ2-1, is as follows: GAGVSQSPSNKVTEKGKDVELRCDPISGHTALYWYRQSLGQGLEFLIYFQGNSAPDKSGLPSDRFSAERTGGSVSTLTIQRTQQEDSAVYLCASSSRQGKGYPPIFGPGTRLTVL.

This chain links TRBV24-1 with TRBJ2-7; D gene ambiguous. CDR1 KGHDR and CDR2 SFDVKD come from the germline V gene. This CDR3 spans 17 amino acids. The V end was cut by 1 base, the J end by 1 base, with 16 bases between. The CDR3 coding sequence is TGTGCCACCAGTGATTTAGAGGACCGGTTCCTATCCTACGAGCAGTACTTC. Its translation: CATSDLEDRFLSYEQYF.

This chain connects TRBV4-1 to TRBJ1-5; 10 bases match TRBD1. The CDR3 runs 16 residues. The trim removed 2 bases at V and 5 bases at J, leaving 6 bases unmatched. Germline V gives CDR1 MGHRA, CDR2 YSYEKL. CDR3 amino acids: CASSQPDRGRHQPQHF. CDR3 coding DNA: TGCGCCAGCAGCCAACCCGACAGGGGGCGTCATCAGCCCCAGCATTTT.

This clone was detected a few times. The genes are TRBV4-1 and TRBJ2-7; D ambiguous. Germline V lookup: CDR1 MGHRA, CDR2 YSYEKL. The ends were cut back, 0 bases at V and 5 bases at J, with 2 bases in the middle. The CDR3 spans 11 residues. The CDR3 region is CASSQDNEQYF. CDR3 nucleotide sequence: TGCGCCAGCAGCCAAGATAACGAGCAGTACTTC.

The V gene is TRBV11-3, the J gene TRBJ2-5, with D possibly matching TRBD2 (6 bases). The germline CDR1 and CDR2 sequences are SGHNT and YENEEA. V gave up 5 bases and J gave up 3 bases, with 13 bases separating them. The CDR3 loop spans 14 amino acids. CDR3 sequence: CASSIPRGKETQYF. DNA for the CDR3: TGTGCCAGCAGCATCCCACGCGGGAAAGAGACCCAGTACTTC. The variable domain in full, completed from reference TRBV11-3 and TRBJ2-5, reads EAGVVQSPRYKIIEKKQPVAFWCNPISGHNTLYWYLQNLGQGPELLIRYENEEAVDDSQLPKDRFSAERLKGVDSTLKIQPAELGDSAVYLCASSIPRGKETQYFGPGTRLLVL.

The CDR3 sequence: CATRDRAYEQYF. The CDR3 nucleotides read TGTGCCACCCGGGACAGGGCCTACGAGCAGTACTTC. V is TRBV6-5 and J is TRBJ2-7; 9 nucleotides agree with TRBD1. The J segment lost 2 bases and the V segment lost 10 bases, leaving 3 bases of the junction unmatched. The CDR3 covers 12 residues. Germline CDR1 reads MNHEY; CDR2 reads SVGAGI.

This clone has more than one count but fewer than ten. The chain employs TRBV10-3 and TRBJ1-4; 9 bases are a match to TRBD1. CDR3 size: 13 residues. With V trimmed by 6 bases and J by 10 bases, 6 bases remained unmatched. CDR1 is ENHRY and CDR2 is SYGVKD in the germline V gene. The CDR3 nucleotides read TGTGCCATCAGGCCGGGACAGGGAGGAAAACTGTTTTTT. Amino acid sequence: CAIRPGQGGKLFF.

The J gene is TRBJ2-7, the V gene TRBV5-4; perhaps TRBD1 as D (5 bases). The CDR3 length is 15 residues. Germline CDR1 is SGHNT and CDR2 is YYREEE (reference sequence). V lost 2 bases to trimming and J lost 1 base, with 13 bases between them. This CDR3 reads CASSFRAGRSYEQYF. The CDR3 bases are TGTGCCAGCAGCTTCCGGGCAGGGCGATCCTACGAGCAGTACTTC.

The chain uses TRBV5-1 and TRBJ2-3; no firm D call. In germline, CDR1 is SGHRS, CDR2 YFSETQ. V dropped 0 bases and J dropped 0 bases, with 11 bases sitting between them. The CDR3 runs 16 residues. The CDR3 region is CASSLALASSTDTQYF. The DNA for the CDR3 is TGCGCCAGCAGCTTGGCTTTGGCGTCTAGCACAGATACGCAGTATTTT.

CDR3 in DNA: TGTGCCACCAGGGCGGGCGGGAGCTCCTACAATGAGCAGTTCTTC. Translation: CATRAGGSSYNEQFF. The chain recombines TRBV15 with TRBJ2-1; TRBD2 agrees at 7 bases. Unmatched junction bases numbered 5, after V lost 6 bases and J lost 0 bases. Germline CDR1 LNHNV, CDR2 YYDKDF (reference sequence). The CDR3 runs 15 residues. The whole variable domain, remainder taken from reference TRBV15 and TRBJ2-1, is DAMVIQNPRYQVTQFGKPVTLSCSQTLNHNVMYWYQQKSSQAPKLLFHYYDKDFNNEADTPDNFQSRRPNTSFCFLDIRSPGLGDTAMYLCATRAGGSSYNEQFFGPGTRLTVL.

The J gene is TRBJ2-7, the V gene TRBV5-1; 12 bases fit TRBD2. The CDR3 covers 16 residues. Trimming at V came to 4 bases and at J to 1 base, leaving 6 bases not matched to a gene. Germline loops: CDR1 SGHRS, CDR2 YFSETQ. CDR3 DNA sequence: TGCGCCAGCAGCATCGGGACTAGCGGGCTATCCTACGAGCAGTACTTC. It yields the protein CASSIGTSGLSYEQYF.

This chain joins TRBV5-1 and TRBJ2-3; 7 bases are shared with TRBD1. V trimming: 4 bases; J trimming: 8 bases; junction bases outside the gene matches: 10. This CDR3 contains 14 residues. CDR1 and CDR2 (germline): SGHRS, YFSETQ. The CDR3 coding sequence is TGCGCCAGCAGCCAATCACAGGGGCTGGGTACGCAGTATTTT. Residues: CASSQSQGLGTQYF.

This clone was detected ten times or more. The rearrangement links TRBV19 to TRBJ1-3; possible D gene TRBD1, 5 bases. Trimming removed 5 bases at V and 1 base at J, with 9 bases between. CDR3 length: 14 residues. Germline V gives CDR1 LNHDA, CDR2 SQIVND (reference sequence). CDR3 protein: CASSSGASGNTIYF. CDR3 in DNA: TGTGCCAGTAGTTCCGGGGCATCTGGAAACACCATATATTTT.

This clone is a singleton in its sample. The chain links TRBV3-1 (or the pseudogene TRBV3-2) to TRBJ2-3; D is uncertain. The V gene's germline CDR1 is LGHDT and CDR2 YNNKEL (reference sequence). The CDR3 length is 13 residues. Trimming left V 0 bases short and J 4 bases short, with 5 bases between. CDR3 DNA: TGTGCCAGCAGCCAAGATTTGGCAGATACGCAGTATTTT. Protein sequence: CASSQDLADTQYF.

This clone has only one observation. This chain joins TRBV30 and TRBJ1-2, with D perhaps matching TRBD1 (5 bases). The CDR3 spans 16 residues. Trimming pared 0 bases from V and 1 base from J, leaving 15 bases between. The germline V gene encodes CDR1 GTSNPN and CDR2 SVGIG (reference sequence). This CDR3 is CAWSVPLGRDNYGYTF. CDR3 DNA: TGTGCCTGGAGTGTACCCCTGGGCAGGGATAACTATGGCTACACCTTC.

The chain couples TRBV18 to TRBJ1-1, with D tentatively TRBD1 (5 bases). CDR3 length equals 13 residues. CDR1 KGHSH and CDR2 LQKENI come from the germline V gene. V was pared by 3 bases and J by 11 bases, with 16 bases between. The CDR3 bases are TGTGCCAGCTCACCGGTCGGGGACGGTGGGGCTTTCTTT. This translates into CASSPVGDGGAFF.

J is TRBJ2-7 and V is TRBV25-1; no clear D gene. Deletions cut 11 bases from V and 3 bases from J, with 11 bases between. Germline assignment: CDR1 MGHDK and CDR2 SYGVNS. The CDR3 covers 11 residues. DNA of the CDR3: TGTGCCTCATTAGAGTGCTACGAGCAGTACTTC. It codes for CASLECYEQYF.

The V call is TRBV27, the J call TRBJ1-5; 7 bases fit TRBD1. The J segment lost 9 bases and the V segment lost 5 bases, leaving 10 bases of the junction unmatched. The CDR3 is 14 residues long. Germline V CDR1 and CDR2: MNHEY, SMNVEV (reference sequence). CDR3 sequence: CASSPRQGTPPQHF. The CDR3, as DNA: TGTGCCAGCAGTCCGCGACAGGGTACGCCGCCCCAGCATTTT.

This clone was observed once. CDR3 amino acids: CASSSQAYNSPLHF. The CDR3 region has the DNA TGTGCCAGCAGCTCGCAGGCCTATAATTCACCCCTCCACTTT. The chain joins TRBV5-4 to TRBJ1-6; no reliable D call. Germline V gene lookup returns CDR1 SGHNT and CDR2 YYREEE (reference sequence). V dropped 3 bases and J dropped 2 bases, with 6 bases sitting between them. The CDR3 contains 14 residues.

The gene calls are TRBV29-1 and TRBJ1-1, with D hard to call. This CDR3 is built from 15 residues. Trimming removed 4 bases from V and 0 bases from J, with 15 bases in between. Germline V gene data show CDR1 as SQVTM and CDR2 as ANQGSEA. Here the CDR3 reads CSVAGGWGMNTEAFF. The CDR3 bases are TGCAGCGTTGCGGGAGGTTGGGGAATGAACACTGAAGCTTTCTTT. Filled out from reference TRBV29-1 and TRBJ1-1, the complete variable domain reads SAVISQKPSRDICQRGTSLTIQCQVDSQVTMMFWYRQQPGQSLTLIATANQGSEATYESGFVIDKFPISRPNLTFSTLTVSNMSPEDSSIYLCSVAGGWGMNTEAFFGQGTRLTVV.

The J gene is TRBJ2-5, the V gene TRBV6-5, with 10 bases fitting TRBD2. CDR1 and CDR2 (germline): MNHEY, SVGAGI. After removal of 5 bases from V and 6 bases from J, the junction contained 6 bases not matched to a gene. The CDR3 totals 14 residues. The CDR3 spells CASSPSGRGKTQYF. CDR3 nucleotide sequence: TGTGCCAGCAGTCCCAGCGGGAGGGGGAAGACCCAGTACTTC.

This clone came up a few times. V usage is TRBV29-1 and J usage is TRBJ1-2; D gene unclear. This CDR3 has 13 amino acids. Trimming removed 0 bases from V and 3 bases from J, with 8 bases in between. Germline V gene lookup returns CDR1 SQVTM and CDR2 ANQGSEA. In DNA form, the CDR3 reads TGCAGCGTTGAAGATCACGGGGACTATGGCTACACCTTC. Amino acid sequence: CSVEDHGDYGYTF.

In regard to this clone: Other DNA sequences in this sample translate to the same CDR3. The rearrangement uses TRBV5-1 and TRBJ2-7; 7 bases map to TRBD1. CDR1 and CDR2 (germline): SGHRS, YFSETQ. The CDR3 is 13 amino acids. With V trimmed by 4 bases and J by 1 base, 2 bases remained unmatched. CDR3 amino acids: CASSPTGSYEQYF. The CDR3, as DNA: TGCGCCAGCAGCCCGACAGGGTCCTACGAGCAGTACTTC.

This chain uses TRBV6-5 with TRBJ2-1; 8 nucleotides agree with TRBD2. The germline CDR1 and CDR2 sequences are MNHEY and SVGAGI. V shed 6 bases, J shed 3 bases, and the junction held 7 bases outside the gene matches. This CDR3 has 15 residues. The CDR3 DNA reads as TGTGCCAGCAGCGGCAGGGGACTAGACTACAATGAGCAGTTCTTC. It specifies CASSGRGLDYNEQFF.